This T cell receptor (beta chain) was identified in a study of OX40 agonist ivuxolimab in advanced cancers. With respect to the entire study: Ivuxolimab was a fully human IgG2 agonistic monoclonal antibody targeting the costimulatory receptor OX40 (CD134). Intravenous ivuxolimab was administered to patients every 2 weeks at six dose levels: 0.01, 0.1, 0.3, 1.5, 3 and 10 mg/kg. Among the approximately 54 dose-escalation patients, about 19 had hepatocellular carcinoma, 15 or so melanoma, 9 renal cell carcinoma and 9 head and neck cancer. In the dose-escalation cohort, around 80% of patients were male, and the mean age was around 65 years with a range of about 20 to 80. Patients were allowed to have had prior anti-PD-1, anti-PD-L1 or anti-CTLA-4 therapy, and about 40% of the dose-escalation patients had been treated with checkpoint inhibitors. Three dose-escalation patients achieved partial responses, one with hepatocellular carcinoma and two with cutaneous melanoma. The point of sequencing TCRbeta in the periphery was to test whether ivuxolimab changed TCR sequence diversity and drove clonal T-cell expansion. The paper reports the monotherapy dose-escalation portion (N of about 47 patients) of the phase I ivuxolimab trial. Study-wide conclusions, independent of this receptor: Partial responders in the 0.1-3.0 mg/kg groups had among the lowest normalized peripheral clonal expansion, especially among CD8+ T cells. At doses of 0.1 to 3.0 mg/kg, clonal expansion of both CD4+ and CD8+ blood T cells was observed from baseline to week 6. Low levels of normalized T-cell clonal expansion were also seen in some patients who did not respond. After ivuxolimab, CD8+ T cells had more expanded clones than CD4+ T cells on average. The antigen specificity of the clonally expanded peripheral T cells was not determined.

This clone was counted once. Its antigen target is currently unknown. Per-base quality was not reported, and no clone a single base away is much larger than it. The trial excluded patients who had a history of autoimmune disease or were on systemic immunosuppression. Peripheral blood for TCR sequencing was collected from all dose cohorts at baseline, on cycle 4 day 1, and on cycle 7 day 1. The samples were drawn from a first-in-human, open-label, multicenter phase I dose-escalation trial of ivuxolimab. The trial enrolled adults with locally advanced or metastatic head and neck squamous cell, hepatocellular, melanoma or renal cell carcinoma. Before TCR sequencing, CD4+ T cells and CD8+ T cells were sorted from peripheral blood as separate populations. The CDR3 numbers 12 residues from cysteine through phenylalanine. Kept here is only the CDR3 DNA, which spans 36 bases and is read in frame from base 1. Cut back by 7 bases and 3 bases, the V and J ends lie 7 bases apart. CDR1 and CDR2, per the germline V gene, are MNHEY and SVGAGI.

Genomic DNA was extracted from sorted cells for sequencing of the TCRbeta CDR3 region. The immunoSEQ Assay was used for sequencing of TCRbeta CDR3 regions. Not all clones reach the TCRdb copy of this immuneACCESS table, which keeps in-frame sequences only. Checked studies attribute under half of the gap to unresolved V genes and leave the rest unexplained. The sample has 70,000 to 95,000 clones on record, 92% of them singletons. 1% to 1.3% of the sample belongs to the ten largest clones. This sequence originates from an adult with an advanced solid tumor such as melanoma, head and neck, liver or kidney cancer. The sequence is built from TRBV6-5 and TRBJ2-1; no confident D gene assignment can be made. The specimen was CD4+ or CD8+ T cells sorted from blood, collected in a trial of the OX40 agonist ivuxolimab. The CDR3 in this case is CASITSYNEQFF. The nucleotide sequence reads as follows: TGTGCCAGCATAACAAGCTACAATGAGCAGTTCTTC.